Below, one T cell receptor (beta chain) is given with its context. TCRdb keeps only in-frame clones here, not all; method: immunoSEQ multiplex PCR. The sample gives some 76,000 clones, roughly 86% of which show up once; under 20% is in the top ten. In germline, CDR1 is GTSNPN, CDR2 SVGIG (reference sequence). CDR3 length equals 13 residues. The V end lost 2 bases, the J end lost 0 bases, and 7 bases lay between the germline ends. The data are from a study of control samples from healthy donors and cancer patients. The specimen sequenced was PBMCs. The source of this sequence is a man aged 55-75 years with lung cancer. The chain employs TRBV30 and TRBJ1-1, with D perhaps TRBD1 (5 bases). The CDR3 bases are TGTGCCTGGAGTCGACAGTTGAACACTGAAGCTTTCTTT. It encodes CAWSRQLNTEAFF.